The rows below give T cell receptor beta chains drawn from one sample of a study of T cell repertoires in cytomegalovirus infection. Their antigen targets remain unknown. TCRdb reprocessed the reads via MiXCR and lists one record per CDR3 protein. Of about 830,000 distinct CDR3 sequences in the sample, approximately 29% are singletons; the top ten hold around 12%. Sample: cultured CD8+ T cells from PBMCs, taken from culture after CMV antigen stimulation. All receptors come from a human donor in good health (CMV status not recorded). Some clones in this sample may be carry-over from other donors' samples. Each CDR3 is given with its conserved first and last residue. A D gene is named only where the DNA matches it firmly. Clone size, where shown, is once, few, many, or a class for clones that have expanded.

>NA|TRBV4-2|NA|TRBJ2-1
CASSQDWGNSYNEQFF
TGTGCCAGCAGCCAAGATTGGGGTAACTCCTACAATGAGCAGTTCTTC
>NA|TRBV7-8|NA|TRBJ2-7
CASSLEDRSLSYEQYF
TGTGCCAGCAGCTTAGAAGACAGGTCTCTTTCCTACGAGCAGTACTTC
>NA|TRBV11-2|many|TRBJ2-1
CASSNPGGGSYNEQFF
TGTGCCAGCAGCAACCCAGGAGGTGGCTCCTACAATGAGCAGTTCTTC
>TRBD2|TRBV4-1|NA|TRBJ2-2
CASSYFTAGPNTGELFF
TGCGCCAGCAGCTATTTTACAGCGGGACCGAACACCGGGGAGCTGTTTTTT
>TRBD1|TRBV7-2|NA|TRBJ1-2
CASSWKPPGQGEVGYTF
TGTGCCAGCAGCTGGAAACCCCCGGGACAGGGGGAGGTTGGCTACACCTTC
>NA|TRBV6-6|NA|TRBJ1-1
CASSSQGPRGSIEAFF
TGTGCCAGCAGTAGCCAAGGCCCCAGGGGAAGCATTGAAGCTTTCTTT
>NA|TRBV4-1|many|TRBJ1-1
CASSQSGQPNTEAFF
TGCGCCAGCAGTCAATCCGGACAGCCTAACACTGAAGCTTTCTTT
>NA|TRBV7-6|few|TRBJ2-3
CASSPFGFGGDTQYF
TGTGCCAGCAGCCCCTTCGGTTTCGGCGGAGATACGCAGTATTTT
>TRBD1|TRBV19|NA|TRBJ1-1
CASRPDRADGTEAFF
TGTGCCAGTAGGCCGGACAGGGCTGACGGCACTGAAGCTTTCTTT
>NA|TRBV6-6|NA|TRBJ1-1
CASSYLDLNTEAFF
TGTGCCAGCAGTTACCTTGACCTGAACACTGAAGCTTTCTTT
>NA|TRBV25-1|NA|TRBJ2-3
CASSGPVDTDTQYF
TGTGCCAGCAGTGGACCGGTCGACACAGATACGCAGTATTTT
>NA|TRBV7-2|many|TRBJ1-2
CASSLEWLDKNYGYTF
TGTGCCAGCAGCTTAGAGTGGCTCGACAAAAACTATGGCTACACCTTC
>TRBD1|TRBV4-1|NA|TRBJ1-2
CASSQERTGGGGYTF
TGCGCCAGCAGCCAAGAAAGGACAGGGGGCGGCGGCTACACCTTC
>NA|TRBV7-9|many|TRBJ1-5
CASTRRGDNQPQHF
TGTGCCAGCACCCGTAGGGGAGACAATCAGCCCCAGCATTTT
>NA|TRBV25-1|few|TRBJ2-2
CASSDRGGGELFF
TGTGCCAGCAGTGACAGGGGAGGCGGGGAGCTGTTTTTT
>TRBD2|TRBV13|few|TRBJ2-3
CASTKSGGSTDTQYF
TGTGCCAGCACCAAGAGCGGGGGAAGCACAGATACGCAGTATTTT
>TRBD2|TRBV4-1|few|TRBJ2-1
CASSPTRTSLGNLNEQFF
TGCGCCAGCAGCCCGACGCGGACTAGTTTGGGGAACCTCAATGAGCAGTTCTTC
>TRBD1|TRBV6-1|few|TRBJ1-2
CASSDPTGGSGYTF
TGTGCCAGCAGTGACCCTACAGGGGGTAGTGGCTACACCTTC
>TRBD1|TRBV5-1|NA|TRBJ2-2
CASSLQGAYGTGELFF
TGCGCCAGCAGCTTACAGGGGGCATACGGCACCGGGGAGCTGTTTTTT
>NA|TRBV10-1|few|TRBJ2-5
CASSEGGPEETQYF
TGCGCCAGCAGTGAGGGTGGGCCTGAAGAGACCCAGTACTTC
>NA|TRBV27|many|TRBJ1-2
CASSLGGGDGYTF
TGTGCCAGCAGCCTCGGTGGGGGGGATGGCTACACCTTC
>NA|TRBV7-8|NA|TRBJ1-1
CASSLATTRVGLSEAFF
TGTGCCAGCAGCTTGGCGACGACCAGGGTGGGTTTGTCTGAAGCTTTCTTT
>NA|TRBV10-3|NA|TRBJ2-2
CVTQGMGETGELFF
TGTGTCACCCAGGGGATGGGAGAAACCGGGGAGCTGTTTTTT
>TRBD1|TRBV28|NA|TRBJ1-5
CASSPWGQGKGNQPQHF
TGTGCCAGCAGTCCGTGGGGACAGGGAAAGGGGAATCAGCCCCAGCATTTT
>TRBD2|TRBV12-3/TRBV12-4|NA|TRBJ2-5
CASTTGTSGGFETQYF
TGTGCCAGCACTACCGGGACTAGCGGGGGGTTTGAGACCCAGTACTTC
>NA|TRBV27|NA|TRBJ1-6
CASSWGSSYNSPLHF
TGTGCCAGCAGTTGGGGGAGCTCCTATAATTCACCCCTCCACTTT
>NA|TRBV7-4|NA|TRBJ2-1
CASSRSTGNEQFF
TGTGCCAGCAGCCGCTCAACCGGCAATGAGCAGTTCTTC
>NA|TRBV6-1|few|TRBJ2-7
CASSENSLYEQYF
TGTGCCAGCAGTGAAAACAGCCTTTACGAGCAGTACTTC
>NA|TRBV3-1|NA|TRBJ1-5
CASSPIFRTEKRPQHF
TGTGCCAGCAGTCCAATCTTCCGGACAGAAAAACGGCCCCAGCATTTT
>NA|TRBV12-3/TRBV12-4|NA|TRBJ2-4
CASSPPGVPTPLTLAKNIQYF
TGTGCCAGCAGTCCACCCGGGGTACCAACCCCCCTTACCTTAGCCAAAAACATTCAGTACTTC
>TRBD2|TRBV28|NA|TRBJ2-3
CVSSTGLAGGRTTDTQYF
TGTGTCAGCAGTACCGGACTAGCGGGGGGGAGGACCACAGATACGCAGTATTTT
>TRBD2|TRBV6-2/TRBV6-3|few|TRBJ2-1
CASSSPGGGLSYEQFF
TGTGCCAGCAGTTCCCCCGGCGGGGGGCTCAGCTATGAGCAGTTCTTC
>TRBD1|TRBV7-6|many|TRBJ2-1
CASSGKHRGSSYNEQFF
TGTGCCAGCAGCGGGAAGCACAGGGGGAGCTCCTACAATGAGCAGTTCTTC
>TRBD1|TRBV11-2|many|TRBJ2-7
CASSFLVGTGIYEQYF
TGTGCCAGCAGCTTCTTGGTTGGGACAGGCATCTACGAGCAGTACTTC
>TRBD1|TRBV4-1|NA|TRBJ1-2
CASSLRQGDTYGYTF
TGCGCCAGCAGCCTACGACAGGGGGACACCTATGGCTACACCTTC
>NA|TRBV27|NA|TRBJ1-2
CASLPLGRGYGYTF
TGTGCCAGCCTCCCCTTAGGGAGGGGCTATGGCTACACCTTC